Below, 10 T cell receptor beta chains from the same sample are listed, as sequenced in a study of T cell responses to AZD1222 COVID-19 vaccine (dated by TCRdb to about 2021). In light of the paper, this sample's time point label describes: sample from adult after SARS-CoV-2 infection, after symptom onset. The library was produced with the immunoSEQ multiplex PCR assay. The table was pulled from immuneACCESS by TCRdb, which kept in-frame rearrangements only. Such tables lose some clones; where checked, under half of the loss comes from unresolved V genes, and the rest has no known cause. For this sample there are roughly 150,000 clones; about 85% appear just once. Over 6% of the sample goes to the ten largest clones. The input for sequencing was peripheral blood, taken after recovery from COVID-19. The receptor source for this set is an adult who had recovered from COVID-19.

The rearrangement joins TRBV4-3 to TRBJ1-2; TRBD1 might be the D (5 bases). V shed 2 bases and J shed 0 bases, with 13 bases lying between them. The CDR3 totals 16 residues. CDR1 is LGHNA and CDR2 is YSLEER in the germline V gene. CDR3: CASSQSRASANYGYTF. DNA of the CDR3: TGCGCCAGCAGCCAAAGCAGGGCCTCTGCTAACTATGGCTACACCTTC.

The V call is TRBV7-8, the J call TRBJ2-7; no firm D call. Germline V CDR1 and CDR2: SGHVS, FQNEAQ. Trimming pared 0 bases from V and 5 bases from J, leaving 8 bases between. CDR3 length: 13 amino acids. The CDR3 region has the DNA TGTGCCAGCAGCTTAGCGAGGAGAAACGAGCAGTACTTC. Translation: CASSLARRNEQYF.

The chain combines TRBV28 with TRBJ1-5; D is uncertain. Trimming left V 7 bases short and J 8 bases short, with 24 bases between. CDR1 MDHEN and CDR2 SYDVKM come from the germline V gene. The CDR3 has 16 amino acids. CDR3 bases: TGTGCCAGCAACGGGAGGCCGGATCTTTGGCTGGAGCCCCAGCATTTT. This gives the protein CASNGRPDLWLEPQHF.

The chain links TRBV19 to TRBJ2-5, with D unclear. CDR1 is LNHDA, CDR2 SQIVND, per germline (reference sequence). V was clipped by 5 bases and J by 0 bases, with 13 bases between them. The CDR3 has 15 residues. The DNA for the CDR3 is TGTGCCAGTAGTGTCCGCCTAGGGTACCAAGAGACCCAGTACTTC. Residues: CASSVRLGYQETQYF.

As regards this clone: This likely comes from a read error, as the CDR3 has no conserved phenylalanine or tryptophan at its end. The DNA is left out, because the CDR3 cannot be placed on it with certainty; the CDR3 is given as TCRdb lists it. The rearrangement joins TRBV12-5 to TRBJ1-5; TRBD1, the table's D call, lacks a check against the DNA. CDR1 and CDR2 (germline): LGHNT, FRNRAP. Inclusive of both ends, the CDR3 amounts to 9 amino acids. The CDR3 is CASGSGPQR.

The rearrangement links TRBV5-1 to TRBJ1-1; D ambiguous. Trimming pared 5 bases from V and 0 bases from J, leaving 8 bases between. The CDR3 sequence is 13 residues long. Germline loops: CDR1 SGHRS, CDR2 YFSETQ. CDR3 amino acids: CASSYTVNTEAFF. CDR3 coding DNA: TGCGCCAGCAGTTATACAGTGAACACTGAAGCTTTCTTT.

This clone was counted a single time. The rearrangement joins TRBV6-2 or TRBV6-3 to TRBJ1-4; D not resolved. CDR1 is MNHEY, CDR2 SVGEGT, per germline. With 0 bases removed from V and 7 bases from J, the gap between germline ends came to 12 bases. This CDR3 contains 15 residues. The DNA for the CDR3 is TGTGCCAGCAGTTACTCCGGACCTAGAGGTGAAAAACTGTTTTTT. Translated: CASSYSGPRGEKLFF.

The CDR3 here is CASSLTRERNEQFF. For the CDR3, the DNA is TGTGCCAGCAGCTTAACCCGGGAGAGGAATGAGCAGTTCTTC. The gene calls are TRBV7-3 and TRBJ2-1, with TRBD2 as a possible D gene (6 bases). This CDR3 comprises 14 residues. V was cut by 0 bases and J by 7 bases, with 10 bases left in between. The V gene's germline CDR1 is SGHTA and CDR2 FQGTGA.

The J gene is TRBJ1-5, the V gene TRBV6-5; unclear D gene. Per the germline V gene, CDR1 is MNHEY and CDR2 is SVGAGI. The germline V and J ends were trimmed by 5 bases and 0 bases, with 11 bases remaining between them. CDR3 length equals 15 residues. The CDR3 protein is CASSPDGYSNQPQHF. CDR3 DNA sequence: TGTGCCAGCAGTCCGGACGGTTATAGCAATCAGCCCCAGCATTTT.

This chain uses TRBV7-2 with TRBJ1-4; D is possibly TRBD1 (6 bases). The length of the CDR3 is 16 residues. The V end lost 1 base, the J end lost 8 bases, and 17 bases lay between the germline ends. CDR1 and CDR2 from the germline V gene are SGHTA and FQGNSA. This CDR3 is CASSLEQGLLGEKLFF. Written as DNA, the CDR3 is TGTGCCAGCAGCTTAGAACAGGGATTACTGGGGGAAAAACTGTTTTTT.